This T cell receptor beta chain derives from a study of T cell responses to AZD1222 COVID-19 vaccine. Notes on this clone: Its specificity is unknown.

Sequencing used immunoSEQ multiplex PCR; TCRdb keeps in-frame clones, though not all of them. The data contain about 140,000 clones, roughly 93% of them singletons. Study-level findings and limits: After the peak T cell response, and only then, were repertoires sampled.

Trimming pared 3 bases from V and 4 bases from J, leaving 3 bases between. Germline V gives CDR1 DFQATT, CDR2 SNEGSKA (reference sequence). This CDR3 region has 10 residues. The sequencing used peripheral blood, collected 28 days after the second AZD1222 dose. The source of this sequence is an adult who received the AZD1222 COVID-19 vaccine. V is TRBV20-1 and J is TRBJ1-1; no clear D gene. The CDR3 reads CSARATEAFF. The CDR3 DNA reads as TGCAGTGCTAGGGCCACTGAAGCTTTCTTT.